These 26 T cell receptor beta chains originate from one sample sequenced in a study of cytomegalovirus exposure and HLA in healthy donors. PCR involved 60 Vbeta and 13 Jbeta primers. Profiling relied on immunoSEQ multiplex PCR, and the TCRdb table lists in-frame clones only, not all of them. The table records 120,000 to 150,000 clones, 79% of them present only once. The source material was PBMCs. Receptor source: a woman between 40 and 55 years old in good health and CMV-seropositive.

The rearrangement links TRBV11-2 to TRBJ1-4, with 7 bases lining up with TRBD1. J lost 11 bases, V lost 5 bases, and 8 bases had no gene match. The germline CDR1 and CDR2 sequences are SGHAT and FQNNGV. CDR3 size: 13 residues. CDR3 in amino acids: CASSRGGGEKLFF. The CDR3 DNA is TGTGCCAGCAGCCGTGGAGGGGGCGAGAAACTGTTTTTT.

The chain has TRBV5-1 and TRBJ1-2, with TRBD1 matching 7 bases. Losses at the gene ends were 0 bases for V and 2 bases for J; bases not matched to a gene: 4. The CDR3 is 15 amino acids. The germline gives CDR1 SGHRS, CDR2 YFSETQ. CDR3 nucleotides: TGCGCCAGCAGCTTGGGAAGGGGGCTCAACTATGGCTACACCTTC. The encoded protein is CASSLGRGLNYGYTF. The complete variable domain, with remaining parts taken from reference TRBV5-1 and TRBJ1-2, reads KAGVTQTPRYLIKTRGQQVTLSCSPISGHRSVSWYQQTPGQGLQFLFEYFSETQRNKGNFPGRFSGRQFSNSRSEMNVSTLELGDSALYLCASSLGRGLNYGYTFGSGTRLTVV.

The chain combines TRBV19 with TRBJ1-4; 7 bases line up with TRBD1. Germline CDR1 is LNHDA and CDR2 is SQIVND (reference sequence). The junction had 7 bases not matched to a gene; V was cut back by 4 bases and J by 8 bases. This CDR3 is 14 amino acids long. The CDR3 spells CASSSRDRREKLFF. CDR3 sequence (DNA): TGTGCCAGTAGTAGTCGGGACAGAAGAGAAAAACTGTTTTTT.

This clone was detected only a few times. The rearrangement joins TRBV2 to TRBJ2-3, with D possibly TRBD2 on 6 matching bases. Per the germline V gene, CDR1 is SNHLY and CDR2 is FYNNEI. This CDR3 has 16 residues. Between the trimmed V and J ends, which lost 9 bases and 0 bases, there was a span of 19 bases. The CDR3 protein is CAREEAGTSSTDTQYF. The CDR3 bases are TGTGCCAGAGAGGAAGCCGGGACTTCGAGCACAGATACGCAGTATTTT.

The chain employs TRBV6-6 and TRBJ2-3, with D unresolved. The V gene's germline CDR1 is MNHNY and CDR2 SVGAGI (reference sequence). The CDR3 is 15 amino acids. The V gene lost 2 bases and the J gene lost 2 bases, with 11 bases spanning the gap. The CDR3 loop is CASSYLERDTDTQYF. The CDR3 nucleotides are TGTGCCAGCAGTTACCTGGAGCGAGACACAGATACGCAGTATTTT.

This chain joins TRBV7-3 and TRBJ2-2, with D unresolved. Looked up from germline, CDR1 is SGHTA and CDR2 is FQGTGA. V lost 1 base to trimming and J lost 6 bases, with 3 bases between them. This CDR3 is 12 amino acids long. The chain's CDR3 is CASSLNSGELFF. The CDR3 region has the DNA TGTGCCAGCAGCTTAAACTCCGGGGAGCTGTTTTTT.

This clone was found once. This sequence joins TRBV11-2 and TRBJ2-7; D call uncertain. Trimming stripped 1 base from V and 2 bases from J, with 6 bases between. Germline loops: CDR1 SGHAT, CDR2 FQNNGV. The CDR3 covers 13 residues. CDR3 in amino acids: CASSLGRTYEQYF. Here the CDR3 DNA reads TGTGCCAGCAGCTTAGGCAGGACCTACGAGCAGTACTTC.

V gene TRBV7-2 combines with J gene TRBJ2-2; D gene ambiguous. Trimming left V 5 bases short and J 0 bases short, with 13 bases between. Germline V gene lookup returns CDR1 SGHTA and CDR2 FQGNSA. CDR3 length: 16 residues. The CDR3 nucleotides read TGTGCCAGCAGCCCCATGAGCCGCGCGAACACCGGGGAGCTGTTTTTT. It translates to CASSPMSRANTGELFF.

This clone was picked up one time. This specimen includes other DNA sequences encoding the same CDR3. The chain is built from TRBV5-6 and TRBJ2-7, with TRBD1 matching 7 bases. Germline loops: CDR1 SGHDT, CDR2 YYEEEE. The CDR3 spans 14 residues. The V gene end was trimmed by 4 bases and the J gene end by 2 bases; junction bases not matched to a gene: 6. Here the CDR3 reads CASSTWTGTYEQYF. CDR3 bases: TGTGCCAGCAGCACATGGACAGGTACCTACGAGCAGTACTTC.

This rearrangement joins TRBV29-1 to TRBJ1-1; 7 bases line up with TRBD1. This CDR3 comprises 14 residues. The V segment lost 1 base and the J segment 9 bases; nucleotides outside the gene matches: 11. Germline lookup yields CDR1 SQVTM and CDR2 ANQGSEA. The CDR3 DNA follows: TGCAGCGTTGAAGTAAGGGGGCAAGTACGGAAAGCTTTCTTT. It specifies CSVEVRGQVRKAFF.

This clone came up a few times. CDR3 protein: CASSHRTRNEQFF. The CDR3 coding sequence is TGCGCCAGCAGTCACCGGACTAGAAATGAGCAGTTCTTC. This chain uses TRBV23-1 with TRBJ2-1; 7 nucleotides align to TRBD2. TRBV23-1 is placed among ORFs of uncertain function. The CDR3 is 13 amino acids. J was trimmed by 7 bases and V by 3 bases; bases with no gene match: 3.

J is TRBJ2-5 and V is TRBV28; D remains ambiguous. The end of the DNA aligns better with TRBJ2-7, so the J call may be wrong. The CDR3 is made up of 14 amino acids. The germline V gene encodes CDR1 MDHEN and CDR2 SYDVKM. The CDR3 is CASEPAGSSYEQYF. As DNA, the CDR3 is TGTGCCAGCGAGCCAGCAGGATCCTCCTACGAGCAGTACTTC.

The V call is TRBV19, the J call TRBJ2-3; 9 nucleotides match TRBD1. This CDR3 has 14 amino acids. CDR1 is LNHDA, CDR2 SQIVND, per germline (reference sequence). Losses at the gene ends were 7 bases for V and 6 bases for J; bases not matched to a gene: 8. This CDR3 is CASTTGQGADTQYF. CDR3 nucleotide sequence: TGTGCCAGTACCACGGGACAGGGTGCTGATACGCAGTATTTT.

This rearrangement joins TRBV14 to TRBJ1-3, with no clear D. The V and J ends lost 4 bases and 4 bases respectively, with 5 bases between them. CDR1 and CDR2 (germline): SGHDN, FVKESK. This CDR3 region has 12 residues. CDR3 region: CASSPQGNTIYF. In DNA form, the CDR3 reads TGTGCCAGCAGCCCCCAGGGAAACACCATATATTTT.

This sequence joins TRBV9 and TRBJ2-1; D uncertain. Trimming stripped 4 bases from V and 6 bases from J, with 11 bases between. Germline CDR1 SGDLS, CDR2 YYNGEE. The CDR3 has 13 residues. CDR3 sequence: CASSPTVTNEQFF. DNA of the CDR3: TGTGCCAGCAGCCCCACGGTTACCAATGAGCAGTTCTTC. Full variable domain (outside the CDR3, taken from reference TRBV9 and TRBJ2-1): DSGVTQTPKHLITATGQRVTLRCSPRSGDLSVYWYQQSLDQGLQFLIQYYNGEERAKGNILERFSAQQFPDLHSELNLSSLELGDSALYFCASSPTVTNEQFFGPGTRLTVL.

The chain couples TRBV18 to TRBJ1-1; possibly TRBD1 for D (5 bases). The germline V gene has CDR1 KGHSH and CDR2 LQKENI. CDR3 length: 13 amino acids. V gave up 3 bases and J gave up 3 bases, with 8 bases separating them. CDR3 loop: CASSPTAYTEAFF. In DNA, the CDR3 is TGTGCCAGCTCACCGACAGCGTACACTGAAGCTTTCTTT.

This clone was seen more than once but under ten times. The chain is built from TRBV5-1 and TRBJ1-1; perhaps TRBD1 as D (5 bases). Germline loops: CDR1 SGHRS, CDR2 YFSETQ. V was pared by 0 bases and J by 4 bases, with 7 bases between. This CDR3 has 13 residues. CDR3 protein: CASSLVGATEAFF. The CDR3 DNA reads as TGCGCCAGCAGCTTGGTAGGGGCCACTGAAGCTTTCTTT.

This clone appeared a few times. The CDR3 is CASSPSGPPSYEQYF. In DNA, the CDR3 is TGTGCCAGCTCACCATCCGGTCCCCCCTCCTACGAGCAGTACTTC. The V and J genes are TRBV18 and TRBJ2-7, with no clear D. V lost 2 bases and J 0 bases, leaving 11 bases between the germline ends. Germline V gives CDR1 KGHSH, CDR2 LQKENI. The CDR3 has 15 amino acids.

This sequence joins TRBV5-1 and TRBJ2-3; the match to TRBD2 covers 10 bases. This CDR3 spans 16 amino acids. Germline trimming cut 4 bases from V and 4 bases from J; bases unmatched to any gene: 9. The germline CDR1 and CDR2 sequences are SGHRS and YFSETQ. CDR3 sequence: CASSAPTSGVSDTQYF. CDR3 bases: TGCGCCAGCAGCGCCCCTACTAGCGGGGTCTCAGATACGCAGTATTTT.

This clone has a single count. The V call is TRBV7-9, the J call TRBJ2-3; D is unclear. The CDR3 loop spans 12 amino acids. V dropped 5 bases and J dropped 2 bases, with 5 bases sitting between them. Germline assignment: CDR1 SEHNR and CDR2 FQNEAQ (reference sequence). CDR3 DNA sequence: TGTGCCAGCAGCCTATCCACAGATACGCAGTATTTT. Its protein is CASSLSTDTQYF.

The rearrangement links TRBV30 to TRBJ2-7, with a possible D match to TRBD2 (5 bases). Germline V gives CDR1 GTSNPN, CDR2 SVGIG (reference sequence). The CDR3 sequence is 14 residues long. Trimming removed 4 bases at V and 3 bases at J, with 16 bases between. The CDR3 DNA reads TGTGCCTGGACGCCGAGGACTTCCTTCTACGAGCAGTACTTC. Its translation is CAWTPRTSFYEQYF.

The chain couples TRBV5-1 to TRBJ1-6; the D is unclear. The V end lost 0 bases, the J end lost 8 bases, and 12 bases lay between the germline ends. The V gene's germline CDR1 is SGHRS and CDR2 YFSETQ. The CDR3 totals 15 residues. Written as DNA, the CDR3 is TGCGCCAGCAGCTTGGGGGCCTTCACGGATTCACCCCTCCACTTT. Translated, it gives CASSLGAFTDSPLHF.

The rearrangement uses TRBV2 and TRBJ2-4; a possible D gene is TRBD2 (5 bases). Per the germline V gene, CDR1 is SNHLY and CDR2 is FYNNEI. The V gene lost 6 bases and the J gene lost 9 bases, with 12 bases spanning the gap. This CDR3 spans 12 amino acids. DNA for the CDR3: TGTGCCAGCAGGAGGGAAGAGGCCATTCAGTACTTC. Its protein product is CASRREEAIQYF.

V and J are TRBV2 and TRBJ2-7, with 7 bases aligning to TRBD1. The CDR3 runs 16 residues. The germline V gene encodes CDR1 SNHLY and CDR2 FYNNEI. Trimming cost V 6 bases and J 0 bases; bases outside gene matches: 11. The CDR3 DNA is TGTGCCAGCAGCGCCCTGGGACAGACGAGCTCCTACGAGCAGTACTTC. Protein product: CASSALGQTSSYEQYF.

The table lists this clone with a few counts. The chain joins TRBV28 to TRBJ1-6; D is ambiguous. The CDR3 totals 15 residues. V was cut by 4 bases and J by 9 bases, with 16 bases left in between. Germline lookup yields CDR1 MDHEN and CDR2 SYDVKM. CDR3 in DNA: TGTGCCAGCAGTTCCCTAAGGAGCGTGGGTTCACCCCTCCACTTT. It is translated as CASSSLRSVGSPLHF.

The chain uses TRBV18 and TRBJ1-1, with no clear D. The V end was cut by 2 bases, the J end by 2 bases, with 12 bases between. From germline, CDR1 is KGHSH and CDR2 LQKENI. This CDR3 spans 15 amino acids. CDR3 DNA sequence: TGTGCCAGCTCACCATTAACAACAGTAAACACTGAAGCTTTCTTT. It encodes CASSPLTTVNTEAFF. The full variable domain, rest sourced from reference TRBV18 and TRBJ1-1, is NAGVMQNPRHLVRRRGQEARLRCSPMKGHSHVYWYRQLPEEGLKFMVYLQKENIIDESGMPKERFSAEFPKEGPSILRIQQVVRGDSAAYFCASSPLTTVNTEAFFGQGTRLTVV.